Presented here are 29 T cell receptor beta chains from one specimen sequenced in a study of T cells after posttransplantation cyclophosphamide. Assay: immunoSEQ multiplex PCR; the TCRdb copy retains only in-frame clones and omits some. The table lists fewer than 55,000 clones, roughly 94% of them singletons, with about 3% in the top ten. The sample comprised PBMCs. The receptors shown here come from a woman under 40 in good health and a related stem cell transplant donor.

The chain carries TRBV7-2 and TRBJ2-5; D is ambiguous. This CDR3 is 12 amino acids long. CDR1 SGHTA and CDR2 FQGNSA come from the germline V gene. Trimming took off 2 bases at V and 4 bases at J, with 5 bases between the two ends. The CDR3 loop is CASSLNTETQYF. The CDR3 bases are TGTGCCAGCAGCTTAAACACAGAGACCCAGTACTTC.

The gene calls are TRBV4-2 and TRBJ2-1, with D maybe TRBD2 (6 bases). The CDR3 covers 16 residues. The germline V and J ends were trimmed by 0 bases and 8 bases, with 17 bases remaining between them. CDR1 and CDR2 (germline): LGHNA, YNFKEQ. CDR3 amino acids: CASSQERLGVIHEQFF. The DNA for the CDR3 is TGTGCCAGCAGCCAAGAGCGACTAGGGGTCATCCATGAGCAGTTCTTC.

The rearrangement links TRBV11-3 to TRBJ2-1; 9 nucleotides match TRBD2. CDR1 and CDR2 from the germline V gene are SGHNT and YENEEA. The CDR3 covers 15 residues. V lost 5 bases to trimming and J lost 4 bases; unmatched junction nucleotides: 6. For the CDR3, the DNA is TGTGCCAGCAGCCTTAGCGGGGGAACTTACAATGAGCAGTTCTTC. This sequence encodes CASSLSGGTYNEQFF.

The chain carries TRBV9 and TRBJ2-1; 11 bases fit TRBD2. V dropped 1 base and J dropped 9; count of bases not matched to a gene: 3. The CDR3 loop spans 14 amino acids. Germline CDR1 and CDR2: SGDLS and YYNGEE. CDR3 protein: CASSVTSGGGEQFF. The CDR3 nucleotides are TGTGCCAGCAGCGTAACTAGCGGGGGCGGTGAGCAGTTCTTC.

This rearrangement joins TRBV5-6 to TRBJ1-4; no clear D. Trimming shortened V by 0 bases and J by 0 bases, and 12 bases separated the two germline ends. Germline V CDR1 and CDR2: SGHDT, YYEEEE. CDR3 length: 17 residues. CDR3 bases: TGTGCCAGCAGCTTGGGAACTACCCCTGCAACTAATGAAAAACTGTTTTTT. The encoded protein is CASSLGTTPATNEKLFF.

This rearrangement joins TRBV4-1 to TRBJ1-5; no firm D call. The V end was cut by 1 base, the J end by 2 bases, with 9 bases between. Germline values: CDR1 MGHRA, CDR2 YSYEKL. The CDR3 loop spans 15 amino acids. This CDR3 reads CASSQGHSRNQPQHF. DNA of the CDR3: TGCGCCAGCAGCCAAGGGCACAGTCGCAATCAGCCCCAGCATTTT.

This sequence joins TRBV4-1 and TRBJ2-7, with D maybe TRBD1 (6 bases). Germline CDR1 is MGHRA and CDR2 is YSYEKL. Trimming took 0 bases from V and 5 from J, leaving 17 bases between them. The CDR3 spans 16 residues. CDR3 sequence reads: CASSQEKLGTPNEQYF. The CDR3, as DNA: TGCGCCAGCAGCCAAGAGAAGTTGGGGACACCCAACGAGCAGTACTTC.

This sequence joins TRBV11-3 and TRBJ2-1, with no clear D. The CDR3 has 14 amino acids. Trimming shortened V by 1 base and J by 2 bases, and 6 bases separated the two germline ends. Germline CDR1 reads SGHNT; CDR2 reads YENEEA. CDR3 DNA sequence: TGTGCCAGCAGCTTAGGTGCGGCCTACAATGAGCAGTTCTTC. Protein sequence: CASSLGAAYNEQFF. Full variable domain (remainder filled in from reference TRBV11-3 and TRBJ2-1): EAGVVQSPRYKIIEKKQPVAFWCNPISGHNTLYWYLQNLGQGPELLIRYENEEAVDDSQLPKDRFSAERLKGVDSTLKIQPAELGDSAVYLCASSLGAAYNEQFFGPGTRLTVL.

The genes are TRBV5-4 and TRBJ2-5; 8 bases are shared with TRBD1. The V and J ends lost 4 bases and 2 bases, in that order; junction bases with no gene match: 16. The CDR3 runs 18 residues. Looked up from germline, CDR1 is SGHNT and CDR2 is YYREEE (reference sequence). CDR3 sequence reads: CASSTGQGYWLVQETQYF. For the CDR3, the DNA is TGTGCCAGCAGCACAGGACAGGGCTATTGGCTGGTACAAGAGACCCAGTACTTC.

The V and J genes are TRBV9 and TRBJ1-6, with 11 bases aligning to TRBD1. Unmatched junction bases numbered 9, after V lost 0 bases and J lost 10 bases. Germline V lookup: CDR1 SGDLS, CDR2 YYNGEE. The CDR3 spans 17 residues. The CDR3 coding sequence is TGTGCCAGCAGCGTAGGTAGGGGGGGGACAGGGGGATCACCCCTCCACTTT. Its protein is CASSVGRGGTGGSPLHF.

The DNA for the CDR3 is TGTGCCAGCAGCTTAGTCGGCAGGGATGAGCAGTACTTC. Translation gives CASSLVGRDEQYF. The gene calls are TRBV7-2 and TRBJ2-7; D is perhaps TRBD1 (5 bases). V was cut by 1 base and J by 7 bases, with 11 bases left in between. Per germline, CDR1 SGHTA and CDR2 FQGNSA. This CDR3 spans 13 amino acids. Complete variable domain (other parts from reference TRBV7-2 and TRBJ2-7): GAGVSQSPSNKVTEKGKDVELRCDPISGHTALYWYRQSLGQGLEFLIYFQGNSAPDKSGLPSDRFSAERTGGSVSTLTIQRTQQEDSAVYLCASSLVGRDEQYFGPGTRLTVT.

The rearrangement uses TRBV7-2 and TRBJ1-3; no clear D. The CDR3 has 15 amino acids. The V gene's germline CDR1 is SGHTA and CDR2 FQGNSA. Trimming took 4 bases from V and 2 from J, leaving 12 bases between them. The CDR3 coding sequence is TGTGCCAGCAGCTCTAGCGCGGGGACTGGAAACACCATATATTTT. This translates into CASSSSAGTGNTIYF.

J is TRBJ1-6 and V is TRBV18; 8 positions match TRBD1. Trimming removed 2 bases from V and 7 bases from J; junction bases left unmatched: 7. Germline-derived CDR1 and CDR2 are KGHSH and LQKENI. The CDR3 covers 16 residues. The CDR3 bases are TGTGCCAGCTCACCAGATTCAGGGGGCGCAAATTCACCCCTCCACTTT. It encodes CASSPDSGGANSPLHF.

This sequence joins TRBV19 and TRBJ1-1; TRBD1 matches at 9 bases. V shed 6 bases, J shed 5 bases, and the junction held 7 bases outside the gene matches. The CDR3 is made up of 14 amino acids. In germline, CDR1 is LNHDA, CDR2 SQIVND (reference sequence). Here the CDR3 DNA reads TGTGCCAGTAGCGAACAGGGGGCTGATACTGAAGCTTTCTTT. Translating gives CASSEQGADTEAFF. The full variable domain, its missing parts supplied by reference TRBV19 and TRBJ1-1, is DGGITQSPKYLFRKEGQNVTLSCEQNLNHDAMYWYRQDPGQGLRLIYYSQIVNDFQKGDIAEGYSVSREKKESFPLTVTSAQKNPTAFYLCASSEQGADTEAFFGQGTRLTVV.

This clone was seen just once. The chain carries TRBV5-5 and TRBJ1-2; D might be TRBD1 (5 bases). CDR3 length: 15 residues. V lost 0 bases and J 8 bases, leaving 17 bases between the germline ends. CDR1 is SGHKS, CDR2 YYEKEE, per germline (reference sequence). CDR3 residues: CASSLVWARVSGYTF. As DNA, the CDR3 is TGTGCCAGCAGCTTGGTCTGGGCCAGGGTTAGCGGCTACACCTTC.

The chain joins TRBV7-6 to TRBJ1-2; D is unresolved. CDR3 size: 13 residues. Germline V gene data show CDR1 as SGHVS and CDR2 as FNYEAQ. Trimming removed 5 bases from V and 6 bases from J, with 13 bases in between. The DNA of the CDR3 is TGTGCCAGCAGCCCGCCGGCGGGTAATGGCTACACCTTC. Protein product: CASSPPAGNGYTF.

The chain employs TRBV27 and TRBJ2-1, with D perhaps matching TRBD1 (5 bases). The V and J ends lost 5 bases and 6 bases respectively, with 11 bases between them. The CDR3 covers 13 residues. Germline V CDR1 and CDR2: MNHEY, SMNVEV (reference sequence). The CDR3 spells CASSRQGSNEQFF. The CDR3 nucleotides read TGTGCCAGCAGTCGGCAGGGTAGCAATGAGCAGTTCTTC.

The CDR3 coding sequence is TGTGCCACCAGCAGAGATCTGGCAGTTAACTATGGCTACACCTTC. It specifies CATSRDLAVNYGYTF. This rearrangement joins TRBV15 to TRBJ1-2; D unclear. Germline loops: CDR1 LNHNV, CDR2 YYDKDF (reference sequence). CDR3 length equals 15 residues. The ends were cut back, 0 bases at V and 1 base at J, with 9 bases in the middle.

This clone was recorded a few times. The rearrangement joins TRBV4-3 to TRBJ1-1, with 8 nucleotides matching TRBD1. J lost 3 bases, V lost 2 bases, and 5 bases had no gene match. Germline V lookup: CDR1 LGHNA, CDR2 YSLEER. The CDR3 runs 15 residues. The DNA of the CDR3 is TGCGCCAGCAGCCAACGCTACAGGGGGGACACTGAAGCTTTCTTT. Encoded protein: CASSQRYRGDTEAFF.

The V call is TRBV7-2, the J call TRBJ2-5, with TRBD2 matching over 10 bases. Germline lookup yields CDR1 SGHTA and CDR2 FQGNSA. The CDR3 covers 15 residues. V lost 6 bases, J lost 9 bases, and 13 bases stayed unmatched. In DNA, the CDR3 is TGTGCCAGCAGTAACCCAGCGGGGGGGGCCGAAGCCCAGTACTTC. This gives the protein CASSNPAGGAEAQYF. The entire variable domain, with the rest obtained from reference TRBV7-2 and TRBJ2-5, is as follows: GAGVSQSPSNKVTEKGKDVELRCDPISGHTALYWYRQSLGQGLEFLIYFQGNSAPDKSGLPSDRFSAERTGGSVSTLTIQRTQQEDSAVYLCASSNPAGGAEAQYFGPGTRLLVL.

The chain recombines TRBV11-2 with TRBJ2-7, with D possibly matching TRBD1 (5 bases). This CDR3 region has 14 residues. Per the germline V gene, CDR1 is SGHAT and CDR2 is FQNNGV. V dropped 0 bases and J dropped 2 bases, with 8 bases sitting between them. The CDR3 DNA reads TGTGCCAGCAGCTTAGACACAGGTCCCTACGAGCAGTACTTC. Protein: CASSLDTGPYEQYF.

The rearrangement uses TRBV10-3 and TRBJ2-7, with 7 bases aligning to TRBD1. V lost 6 bases, J lost 2 bases, and 7 bases stayed unmatched. The length of the CDR3 is 14 residues. Germline values: CDR1 ENHRY, CDR2 SYGVKD. CDR3 sequence reads: CAIRPVGQTYEQYF. The CDR3 nucleotides are TGTGCCATCAGGCCGGTGGGACAGACCTACGAGCAGTACTTC.

The chain combines TRBV7-9 with TRBJ1-2; tentative D call: TRBD1 (5 bases). Between the trimmed V and J ends, which lost 1 base and 3 bases, there was a span of 9 bases. CDR3 length equals 14 residues. Per the germline V gene, CDR1 is SEHNR and CDR2 is FQNEAQ (reference sequence). CDR3 in amino acids: CASSLGVRDYGYTF. The CDR3 DNA reads TGTGCCAGCAGCTTAGGGGTCAGGGACTATGGCTACACCTTC. The full variable domain, in which reference TRBV7-9 and TRBJ1-2 provide the parts outside the CDR3, is DTGVSQNPRHKITKRGQNVTFRCDPISEHNRLYWYRQTLGQGPEFLTYFQNEAQLEKSRLLSDRFSAERPKGSFSTLEIQRTEQGDSAMYLCASSLGVRDYGYTFGSGTRLTVV.

The gene calls are TRBV9 and TRBJ1-3; D perhaps matches TRBD1 (6 bases). This CDR3 comprises 14 residues. Germline V CDR1 and CDR2: SGDLS, YYNGEE. Trimming shortened V by 3 bases and J by 4 bases, and 11 bases separated the two germline ends. CDR3 sequence (DNA): TGTGCCAGCAGCGCAGGACAGCGAGGAAACACCATATATTTT. Amino acids: CASSAGQRGNTIYF.

In this sample, this clone turned up once. The genes are TRBV19 and TRBJ2-2; D possibly corresponds to TRBD1 (6 bases). Between the trimmed V and J ends, which lost 3 bases and 2 bases, there was a span of 13 bases. This CDR3 is built from 16 residues. Germline CDR1 is LNHDA and CDR2 is SQIVND (reference sequence). The DNA of the CDR3 is TGTGCCAGTAGTATCGCTCCAGGGGTCAACACCGGGGAGCTGTTTTTT. It specifies CASSIAPGVNTGELFF.

This rearrangement joins TRBV7-6 to TRBJ2-5; 10 bases line up with TRBD2. The germline CDR1 and CDR2 sequences are SGHVS and FNYEAQ. V shed 5 bases and J 6 bases; nucleotides not matched to a gene: 3. This CDR3 spans 13 amino acids. The CDR3 sequence: CASSPSGGKTQYF. The CDR3 region has the DNA TGTGCCAGCAGCCCTAGCGGGGGAAAGACCCAGTACTTC.

J is TRBJ1-1 and V is TRBV5-6; TRBD1 matches at 7 bases. CDR1 is SGHDT and CDR2 is YYEEEE in the germline V gene. The junction had 16 bases not matched to a gene; V was cut back by 4 bases and J by 4 bases. There are 17 residues in the CDR3. The CDR3 spells CASSPLQGLEPGTEAFF. CDR3 nucleotides: TGTGCCAGCAGCCCCCTACAGGGGTTGGAACCTGGCACTGAAGCTTTCTTT.

This clone was counted between two and nine times. V and J are TRBV5-6 and TRBJ2-7, with a weak D call TRBD2 (6 bases). The CDR3 contains 17 residues. V lost 0 bases and J 2 bases, leaving 18 bases between the germline ends. Germline loops: CDR1 SGHDT, CDR2 YYEEEE. For the CDR3, the DNA is TGTGCCAGCAGCTTGGTTACTATTTACGGGAGAACCTACGAGCAGTACTTC. This translates into CASSLVTIYGRTYEQYF.

The chain joins TRBV7-7 to TRBJ2-1, with 10 nucleotides matching TRBD2. There are 16 residues in the CDR3. From germline, CDR1 is SSHAT and CDR2 FNYEAQ (reference sequence). J was trimmed by 7 bases and V by 3 bases; bases with no gene match: 9. DNA of the CDR3: TGTGCCAGCAGCTTCGCGGGAGCGGGGGGGTCGAATGAGCAGTTCTTC. Residues: CASSFAGAGGSNEQFF.